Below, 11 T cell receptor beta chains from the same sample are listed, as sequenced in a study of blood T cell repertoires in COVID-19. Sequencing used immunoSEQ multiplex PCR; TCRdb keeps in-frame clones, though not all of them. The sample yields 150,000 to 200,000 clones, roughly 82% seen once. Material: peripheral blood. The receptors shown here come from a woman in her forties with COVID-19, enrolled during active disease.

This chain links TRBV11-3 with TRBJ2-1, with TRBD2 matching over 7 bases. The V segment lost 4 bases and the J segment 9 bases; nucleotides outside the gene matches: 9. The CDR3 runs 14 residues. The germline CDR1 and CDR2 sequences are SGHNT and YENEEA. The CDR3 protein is CASSYDGEGSEQFF. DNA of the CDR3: TGTGCCAGCAGCTACGATGGGGAGGGGTCTGAGCAGTTCTTC.

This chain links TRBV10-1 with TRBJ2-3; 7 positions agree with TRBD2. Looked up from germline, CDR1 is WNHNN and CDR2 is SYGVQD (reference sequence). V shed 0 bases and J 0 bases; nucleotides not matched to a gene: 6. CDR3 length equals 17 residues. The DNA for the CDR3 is TGCGCCAGCAGTGAGTCGAGTTCGGGGGGTAGCACAGATACGCAGTATTTT. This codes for CASSESSSGGSTDTQYF.

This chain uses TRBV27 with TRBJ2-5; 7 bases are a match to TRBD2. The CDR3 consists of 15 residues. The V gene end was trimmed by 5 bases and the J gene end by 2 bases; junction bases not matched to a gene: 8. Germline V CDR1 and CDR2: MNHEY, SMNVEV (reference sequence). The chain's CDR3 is CASSPLAGVQETQYF. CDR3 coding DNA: TGTGCCAGCAGTCCCCTCGCGGGGGTACAAGAGACCCAGTACTTC.

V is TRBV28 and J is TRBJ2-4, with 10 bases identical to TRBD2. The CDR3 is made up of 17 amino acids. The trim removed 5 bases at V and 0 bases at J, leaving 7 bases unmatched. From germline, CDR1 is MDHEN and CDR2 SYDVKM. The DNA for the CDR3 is TGTGCCAGCAGTGAGATAGCGGGAGGAGGAGCCAAAAACATTCAGTACTTC. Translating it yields CASSEIAGGGAKNIQYF.

The CDR3 spells CASSSFPGVAGGLFSYEQYF. The DNA of the CDR3 is TGTGCCAGCAGTTCATTCCCCGGGGTAGCGGGAGGGTTATTCTCCTACGAGCAGTACTTC. The chain is built from TRBV28 and TRBJ2-7; 11 bases map to TRBD2. This CDR3 is 20 amino acids long. V shed 4 bases, J shed 0 bases, and the junction held 17 bases outside the gene matches. The germline gives CDR1 MDHEN, CDR2 SYDVKM.

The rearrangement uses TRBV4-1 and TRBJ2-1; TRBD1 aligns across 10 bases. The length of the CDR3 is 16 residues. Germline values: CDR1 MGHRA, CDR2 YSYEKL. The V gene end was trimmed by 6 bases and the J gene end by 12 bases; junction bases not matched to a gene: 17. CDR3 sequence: CASRPTGTGAPMGQFF. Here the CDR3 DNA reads TGCGCCAGCAGACCAACCGGGACAGGGGCCCCAATGGGGCAGTTCTTC.

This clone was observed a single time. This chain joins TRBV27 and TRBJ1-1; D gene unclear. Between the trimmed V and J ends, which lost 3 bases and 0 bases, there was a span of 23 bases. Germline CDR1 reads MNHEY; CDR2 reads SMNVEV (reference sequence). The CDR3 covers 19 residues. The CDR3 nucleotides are TGTGCCAGCAGTTTTGGCGGGTCACGCAGTCCAAGAGTGAACACTGAAGCTTTCTTT. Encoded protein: CASSFGGSRSPRVNTEAFF.

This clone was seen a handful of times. The CDR3 DNA is TGTGCCAGCAGCTCGGACAAGTCCTACAATGAGCAGTTCTTC. Protein sequence: CASSSDKSYNEQFF. The chain recombines TRBV7-2 with TRBJ2-1; a weak D match, TRBD1 (5 bases). The ends were cut back, 4 bases at V and 1 base at J, with 8 bases in the middle. Per the germline V gene, CDR1 is SGHTA and CDR2 is FQGNSA. This CDR3 spans 14 amino acids.

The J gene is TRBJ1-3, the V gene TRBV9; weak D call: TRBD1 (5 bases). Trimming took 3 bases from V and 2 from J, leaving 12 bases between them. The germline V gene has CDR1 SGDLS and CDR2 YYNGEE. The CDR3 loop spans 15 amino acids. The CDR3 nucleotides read TGTGCCAGCAGCGCGCAGGGTGGCACTGGAAACACCATATATTTT. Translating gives CASSAQGGTGNTIYF.

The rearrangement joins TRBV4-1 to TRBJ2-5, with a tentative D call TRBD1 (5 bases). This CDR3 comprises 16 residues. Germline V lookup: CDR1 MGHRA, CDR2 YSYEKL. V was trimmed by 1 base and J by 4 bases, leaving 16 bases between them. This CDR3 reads CASSQGGWGQLETQYF. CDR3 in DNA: TGCGCCAGCAGCCAAGGGGGCTGGGGTCAACTAGAGACCCAGTACTTC.

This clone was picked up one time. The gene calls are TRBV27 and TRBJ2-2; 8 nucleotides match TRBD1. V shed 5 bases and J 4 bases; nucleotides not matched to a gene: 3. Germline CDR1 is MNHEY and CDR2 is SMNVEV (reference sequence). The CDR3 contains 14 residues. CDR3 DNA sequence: TGTGCCAGCAGTCGACAGGGGAGCACCGGGGAGCTGTTTTTT. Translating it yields CASSRQGSTGELFF.